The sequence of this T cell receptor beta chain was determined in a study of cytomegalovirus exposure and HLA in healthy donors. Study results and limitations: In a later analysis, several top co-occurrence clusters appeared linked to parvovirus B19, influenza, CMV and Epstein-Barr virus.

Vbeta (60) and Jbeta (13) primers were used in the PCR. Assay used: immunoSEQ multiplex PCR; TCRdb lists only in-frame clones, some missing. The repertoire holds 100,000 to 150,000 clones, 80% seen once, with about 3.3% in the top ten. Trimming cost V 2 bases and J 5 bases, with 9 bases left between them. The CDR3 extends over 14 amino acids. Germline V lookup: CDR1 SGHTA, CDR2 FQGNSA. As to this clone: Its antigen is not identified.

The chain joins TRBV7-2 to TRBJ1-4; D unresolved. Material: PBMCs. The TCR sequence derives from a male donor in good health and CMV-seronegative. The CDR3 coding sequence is TGTGCCAGCAGCTTAAATGGGCGCAATGAAAAACTGTTTTTT. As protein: CASSLNGRNEKLFF.